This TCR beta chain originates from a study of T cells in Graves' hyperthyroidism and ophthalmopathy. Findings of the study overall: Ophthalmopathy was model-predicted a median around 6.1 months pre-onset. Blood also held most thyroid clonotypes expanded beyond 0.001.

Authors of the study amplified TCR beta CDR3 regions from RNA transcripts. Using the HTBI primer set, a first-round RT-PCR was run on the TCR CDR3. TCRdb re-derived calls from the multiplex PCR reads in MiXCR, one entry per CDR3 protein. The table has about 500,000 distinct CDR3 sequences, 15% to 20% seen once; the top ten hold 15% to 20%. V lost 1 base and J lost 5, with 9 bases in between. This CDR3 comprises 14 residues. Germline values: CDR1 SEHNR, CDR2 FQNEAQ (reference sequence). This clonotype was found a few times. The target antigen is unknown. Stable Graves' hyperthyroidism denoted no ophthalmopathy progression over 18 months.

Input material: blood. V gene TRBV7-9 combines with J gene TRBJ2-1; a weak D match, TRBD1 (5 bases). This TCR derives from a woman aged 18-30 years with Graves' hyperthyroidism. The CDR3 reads CASSLVLGDNEQFF. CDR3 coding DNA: TGTGCCAGCAGCTTAGTATTAGGGGACAATGAGCAGTTCTTC.